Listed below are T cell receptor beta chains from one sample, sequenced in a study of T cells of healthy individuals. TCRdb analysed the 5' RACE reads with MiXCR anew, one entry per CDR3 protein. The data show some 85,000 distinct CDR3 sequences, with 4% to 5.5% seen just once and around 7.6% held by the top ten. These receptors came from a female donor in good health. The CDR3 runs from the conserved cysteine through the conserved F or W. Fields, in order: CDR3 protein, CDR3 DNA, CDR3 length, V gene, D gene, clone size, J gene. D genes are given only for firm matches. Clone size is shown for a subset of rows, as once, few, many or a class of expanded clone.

cdr3_aa: CASRERQGGNTEAFF
cdr3_nt: TGTGCCAGCAGAGAGAGACAGGGGGGTAACACTGAAGCTTTCTTT
cdr3_length: 15
v_call: TRBV2
d_call: TRBD1
clone_size: few
j_call: TRBJ1-1

cdr3_aa: CASSSPDSRELFF
cdr3_nt: TGTGCCAGCAGCTCTCCTGACAGCCGGGAGCTGTTTTTT
cdr3_length: 13
v_call: TRBV28
d_call: -
clone_size: many
j_call: TRBJ2-2

cdr3_aa: CASKGGNYEQYF
cdr3_nt: TGTGCCAGCAAGGGGGGAAACTACGAGCAGTACTTC
cdr3_length: 12
v_call: TRBV2
d_call: -
clone_size: many
j_call: TRBJ2-7

cdr3_aa: CASSLGGPSYEQYF
cdr3_nt: TGTGCCAGCAGCTTAGGGGGGCCCTCCTACGAGCAGTACTTC
cdr3_length: 14
v_call: TRBV7-8
d_call: -
clone_size: many
j_call: TRBJ2-7

cdr3_aa: CSARDRSPERDFLDGYTF
cdr3_nt: TGCAGTGCTAGAGATAGGTCCCCCGAGAGGGATTTTCTTGATGGCTACACCTTC
cdr3_length: 18
v_call: TRBV20-1
d_call: -
clone_size: few
j_call: TRBJ1-2

cdr3_aa: CASRNSAEAFF
cdr3_nt: TGTGCCAGCAGGAATAGCGCTGAAGCTTTCTTT
cdr3_length: 11
v_call: TRBV5-4
d_call: -
clone_size: few
j_call: TRBJ1-1

cdr3_aa: CASSPQWGGGNQPQHF
cdr3_nt: TGTGCCAGCAGCCCCCAGTGGGGAGGGGGCAATCAGCCCCAGCATTTT
cdr3_length: 16
v_call: TRBV6-6
d_call: -
clone_size: many
j_call: TRBJ1-5

cdr3_aa: CASKAAWGYGYTF
cdr3_nt: TGTGCCAGCAAGGCTGCGTGGGGCTATGGCTACACCTTC
cdr3_length: 13
v_call: TRBV19
d_call: -
clone_size: few
j_call: TRBJ1-2

cdr3_aa: CASSFGRGRHNEQFF
cdr3_nt: TGTGCCAGCAGTTTTGGGAGGGGGCGTCACAATGAGCAGTTCTTC
cdr3_length: 15
v_call: TRBV12-3/TRBV12-4
d_call: -
clone_size: many
j_call: TRBJ2-1

cdr3_aa: CASRQGPSVDEQFF
cdr3_nt: TGCGCCAGCAGGCAGGGCCCCTCGGTAGATGAGCAGTTCTTC
cdr3_length: 14
v_call: TRBV5-1
d_call: -
clone_size: -
j_call: TRBJ2-1

cdr3_aa: CASSPFLGTGELFF
cdr3_nt: TGTGCCAGCAGCCCATTCTTAGGGACCGGGGAGCTGTTTTTT
cdr3_length: 14
v_call: TRBV14
d_call: -
clone_size: few
j_call: TRBJ2-2

cdr3_aa: CSAPELGTGELFF
cdr3_nt: TGCAGTGCTCCAGAGTTGGGGACCGGGGAGCTGTTTTTT
cdr3_length: 13
v_call: TRBV20-1
d_call: -
clone_size: many
j_call: TRBJ2-2

cdr3_aa: CSVEAWETSSYEQYF
cdr3_nt: TGCAGCGTTGAAGCTTGGGAGACTAGTTCCTACGAGCAGTACTTC
cdr3_length: 15
v_call: TRBV29-1
d_call: -
clone_size: -
j_call: TRBJ2-7

cdr3_aa: CASSWGQGNTEAFF
cdr3_nt: TGTGCCAGCAGTTGGGGACAGGGGAACACTGAAGCTTTCTTT
cdr3_length: 14
v_call: TRBV6-5
d_call: TRBD1
clone_size: many
j_call: TRBJ1-1

cdr3_aa: CASSSGWTEQETQYF
cdr3_nt: TGTGCCAGCAGCTCCGGATGGACAGAACAAGAGACCCAGTACTTC
cdr3_length: 15
v_call: TRBV7-9
d_call: -
clone_size: many
j_call: TRBJ2-5

cdr3_aa: CASSPRSSPLHF
cdr3_nt: TGTGCCAGCAGCCCACGCAGTTCACCCCTCCACTTT
cdr3_length: 12
v_call: TRBV6-5
d_call: -
clone_size: many
j_call: TRBJ1-6

cdr3_aa: CASQDRGGSYEQYF
cdr3_nt: TGTGCCAGTCAAGACAGGGGGGGCTCCTACGAGCAGTACTTC
cdr3_length: 14
v_call: TRBV12-3/TRBV12-4
d_call: TRBD1
clone_size: many
j_call: TRBJ2-7

cdr3_aa: CASSRSPSGSYEQYF
cdr3_nt: TGTGCCAGCAGCAGGTCGCCCAGCGGGAGCTACGAGCAGTACTTC
cdr3_length: 15
v_call: TRBV6-5
d_call: TRBD2
clone_size: medium-sized
j_call: TRBJ2-7

cdr3_aa: CASSSGLPSSYEQYF
cdr3_nt: TGTGCCAGCAGTTCAGGGCTACCAAGCTCCTACGAGCAGTACTTC
cdr3_length: 15
v_call: TRBV27
d_call: -
clone_size: many
j_call: TRBJ2-7

cdr3_aa: CASSLSGQGGYGYTF
cdr3_nt: TGTGCCAGCAGTCTATCGGGACAGGGAGGCTATGGCTACACCTTC
cdr3_length: 15
v_call: TRBV28
d_call: TRBD1
clone_size: many
j_call: TRBJ1-2

cdr3_aa: CASSADRGSMKKLFF
cdr3_nt: TGTGCCAGCAGCGCCGACAGGGGTAGTATGAAAAAACTGTTTTTT
cdr3_length: 15
v_call: TRBV7-2
d_call: TRBD1
clone_size: many
j_call: TRBJ1-4

cdr3_aa: CSAFEGEKLFF
cdr3_nt: TGCAGTGCTTTCGAAGGGGAAAAACTGTTTTTT
cdr3_length: 11
v_call: TRBV20-1
d_call: -
clone_size: many
j_call: TRBJ1-4

cdr3_aa: CASSPSNYGYTF
cdr3_nt: TGTGCCAGCAGTCCCAGTAACTATGGCTACACCTTC
cdr3_length: 12
v_call: TRBV12-3/TRBV12-4
d_call: -
clone_size: many
j_call: TRBJ1-2

cdr3_aa: CASSLPSSTDTQYF
cdr3_nt: TGTGCCAGCAGTTTACCATCTAGCACAGATACGCAGTATTTT
cdr3_length: 14
v_call: TRBV28
d_call: -
clone_size: many
j_call: TRBJ2-3

cdr3_aa: CASSLPTGLRSTDTQYF
cdr3_nt: TGTGCCAGCAGTTTGCCCACGGGACTCCGAAGCACAGATACGCAGTATTTT
cdr3_length: 17
v_call: TRBV6-2/TRBV6-3
d_call: -
clone_size: -
j_call: TRBJ2-3

cdr3_aa: CASSSNSRNYGYTF
cdr3_nt: TGTGCCAGCAGTTCGAACAGTCGCAACTATGGCTACACCTTC
cdr3_length: 14
v_call: TRBV6-2/TRBV6-3
d_call: -
clone_size: many
j_call: TRBJ1-2

cdr3_aa: CASSLEGSSGNTIYF
cdr3_nt: TGTGCCAGCAGTTTAGAGGGGAGCTCTGGAAACACCATATATTTT
cdr3_length: 15
v_call: TRBV12-3/TRBV12-4
d_call: -
clone_size: few
j_call: TRBJ1-3

cdr3_aa: CASSYGGTGDHTNEKLFF
cdr3_nt: TGTGCCAGCAGTTACGGCGGGACAGGGGACCATACTAATGAAAAACTGTTTTTT
cdr3_length: 18
v_call: TRBV6-5
d_call: TRBD1
clone_size: many
j_call: TRBJ1-4

cdr3_aa: CSVEGWGTRQYNEQFF
cdr3_nt: TGCAGCGTTGAAGGGTGGGGGACAAGGCAGTACAATGAGCAGTTCTTC
cdr3_length: 16
v_call: TRBV29-1
d_call: -
clone_size: many
j_call: TRBJ2-1

cdr3_aa: CASSLAGTGRRGHNEQFF
cdr3_nt: TGTGCCAGCAGTTTAGCGGGGACCGGGAGGAGGGGCCACAATGAGCAGTTCTTC
cdr3_length: 18
v_call: TRBV12-3/TRBV12-4
d_call: TRBD2
clone_size: -
j_call: TRBJ2-1

cdr3_aa: CASSYLGRRNTGELFF
cdr3_nt: TGTGCCAGCAGTTACTTGGGAAGGCGGAACACCGGGGAGCTGTTTTTT
cdr3_length: 16
v_call: TRBV6-2/TRBV6-3
d_call: -
clone_size: -
j_call: TRBJ2-2

cdr3_aa: CASSPLGQDYGYTF
cdr3_nt: TGTGCCAGCTCACCCCTGGGACAGGACTATGGCTACACCTTC
cdr3_length: 14
v_call: TRBV18
d_call: TRBD1
clone_size: many
j_call: TRBJ1-2

cdr3_aa: CASSNPPGLEQYF
cdr3_nt: TGTGCCAGCAGCAATCCCCCGGGGTTGGAGCAGTACTTC
cdr3_length: 13
v_call: TRBV7-2
d_call: -
clone_size: many
j_call: TRBJ2-7

cdr3_aa: CASSSRTTLYNEQFF
cdr3_nt: TGTGCCAGCAGCTCCCGGACCACGCTTTACAATGAGCAGTTCTTC
cdr3_length: 15
v_call: TRBV7-8
d_call: -
clone_size: many
j_call: TRBJ2-1

cdr3_aa: CASSYPGPSIQYF
cdr3_nt: TGTGCCAGCAGCTATCCAGGTCCGAGCATCCAGTACTTC
cdr3_length: 13
v_call: TRBV7-9
d_call: -
clone_size: many
j_call: TRBJ2-5

cdr3_aa: CASSLLSRGGQPQHF
cdr3_nt: TGTGCCAGCAGTTTATTGTCCAGGGGCGGTCAGCCCCAGCATTTT
cdr3_length: 15
v_call: TRBV27
d_call: -
clone_size: -
j_call: TRBJ1-5

cdr3_aa: CRVEWNTEAFF
cdr3_nt: TGCAGGGTTGAGTGGAACACTGAAGCTTTCTTT
cdr3_length: 11
v_call: TRBV29-1
d_call: -
clone_size: -
j_call: TRBJ1-1

cdr3_aa: CASSYQGKQFF
cdr3_nt: TGTGCCAGCAGTTACCAAGGCAAGCAGTTCTTC
cdr3_length: 11
v_call: TRBV7-9
d_call: -
clone_size: many
j_call: TRBJ2-1

cdr3_aa: CASSFEAGRWGEQFF
cdr3_nt: TGTGCCAGCAGCTTCGAGGCTGGAAGGTGGGGTGAGCAGTTCTTC
cdr3_length: 15
v_call: TRBV11-2
d_call: -
clone_size: many
j_call: TRBJ2-1

cdr3_aa: CATSRDGLAGELGTGELFF
cdr3_nt: TGTGCCACCAGCAGAGATGGGCTAGCGGGCGAACTGGGGACCGGGGAGCTGTTTTTT
cdr3_length: 19
v_call: TRBV15
d_call: TRBD2
clone_size: many
j_call: TRBJ2-2

cdr3_aa: CASSIILPDSNQPQHF
cdr3_nt: TGTGCCAGTAGTATAATTCTTCCTGACAGCAATCAGCCCCAGCATTTT
cdr3_length: 16
v_call: TRBV19
d_call: -
clone_size: few
j_call: TRBJ1-5

cdr3_aa: CASSADQTGELFF
cdr3_nt: TGTGCCAGCAGCGCGGACCAGACCGGGGAGCTGTTTTTT
cdr3_length: 13
v_call: TRBV9
d_call: -
clone_size: many
j_call: TRBJ2-2

cdr3_aa: CAIPRGRPGNTIYF
cdr3_nt: TGTGCCATCCCTCGCGGCAGGCCGGGAAACACCATATATTTT
cdr3_length: 14
v_call: TRBV12-3/TRBV12-4
d_call: -
clone_size: -
j_call: TRBJ1-3

cdr3_aa: CASSSGAGLGGDEQFF
cdr3_nt: TGTGCCAGCAGCTCCGGGGCGGGACTAGGCGGCGATGAGCAGTTCTTC
cdr3_length: 16
v_call: TRBV7-9
d_call: TRBD2
clone_size: many
j_call: TRBJ2-1

cdr3_aa: CSASGQRRYDQYF
cdr3_nt: TGCAGTGCCTCTGGGCAGAGACGATACGACCAGTACTTC
cdr3_length: 13
v_call: TRBV20-1
d_call: -
clone_size: many
j_call: TRBJ2-7

cdr3_aa: CASSEGRGGYNEQFF
cdr3_nt: TGTGCCAGCAGCGAGGGGAGGGGCGGGTACAATGAGCAGTTCTTC
cdr3_length: 15
v_call: TRBV7-8
d_call: TRBD2
clone_size: many
j_call: TRBJ2-1

cdr3_aa: CASSLDRGHRCLLFRCNEQFF
cdr3_nt: TGTGCCAGCAGTTTAGACAGGGGGCACAGGTGCCTATTATTTCGGTGCAATGAGCAGTTCTTC
cdr3_length: 21
v_call: TRBV12-3/TRBV12-4
d_call: TRBD1
clone_size: many
j_call: TRBJ2-1

cdr3_aa: CASSQVPGQGNYGYTF
cdr3_nt: TGTGCCAGCAGCCAAGTACCGGGACAGGGGAACTATGGCTACACCTTC
cdr3_length: 16
v_call: TRBV3-1
d_call: TRBD1
clone_size: -
j_call: TRBJ1-2

cdr3_aa: CSVEDLTGGFTDTQYF
cdr3_nt: TGCAGCGTTGAAGATCTAACTGGCGGATTCACAGATACGCAGTATTTT
cdr3_length: 16
v_call: TRBV29-1
d_call: -
clone_size: -
j_call: TRBJ2-3

cdr3_aa: CASSSGANAGEQYF
cdr3_nt: TGTGCCAGCAGCTCCGGGGCCAACGCGGGAGAGCAGTACTTC
cdr3_length: 14
v_call: TRBV7-9
d_call: -
clone_size: -
j_call: TRBJ2-7

cdr3_aa: CASSSDTSYEQYF
cdr3_nt: TGTGCCAGCAGTTCGGACACGTCCTACGAGCAGTACTTC
cdr3_length: 13
v_call: TRBV7-9
d_call: -
clone_size: many
j_call: TRBJ2-7

cdr3_aa: CASTTDYQPQHF
cdr3_nt: TGTGCCAGTACGACAGATTATCAGCCCCAGCATTTT
cdr3_length: 12
v_call: TRBV6-2/TRBV6-3
d_call: -
clone_size: once
j_call: TRBJ1-5

cdr3_aa: CASSPPGGAKNIQYF
cdr3_nt: TGTGCCAGCAGCCCCCCTGGGGGAGCCAAAAACATTCAGTACTTC
cdr3_length: 15
v_call: TRBV7-9
d_call: -
clone_size: many
j_call: TRBJ2-4

cdr3_aa: CAFGWDTGELFF
cdr3_nt: TGTGCCTTCGGTTGGGACACCGGGGAGCTGTTTTTT
cdr3_length: 12
v_call: TRBV30
d_call: -
clone_size: many
j_call: TRBJ2-2

cdr3_aa: CASSLVAGGLDTQYF
cdr3_nt: TGTGCCAGCAGCTTAGTAGCGGGAGGGCTGGATACGCAGTATTTT
cdr3_length: 15
v_call: TRBV13
d_call: TRBD2
clone_size: many
j_call: TRBJ2-3

cdr3_aa: CASSAGRSYNEQFF
cdr3_nt: TGTGCTAGTTCGGCAGGACGCTCCTACAATGAGCAGTTCTTC
cdr3_length: 14
v_call: TRBV12-5
d_call: -
clone_size: many
j_call: TRBJ2-1

cdr3_aa: CASSSPSGTTEAFF
cdr3_nt: TGTGCCAGCAGTTCCCCTTCAGGGACCACTGAAGCTTTCTTT
cdr3_length: 14
v_call: TRBV27
d_call: -
clone_size: many
j_call: TRBJ1-1

cdr3_aa: CASSFGTDTQYF
cdr3_nt: TGTGCCAGCAGTTTCGGCACAGATACGCAGTATTTT
cdr3_length: 12
v_call: TRBV12-3/TRBV12-4
d_call: -
clone_size: many
j_call: TRBJ2-3

cdr3_aa: CASSQGGWSHLDLYNEQFF
cdr3_nt: TGCGCCAGCAGCCAAGGGGGCTGGAGTCACCTGGACCTCTACAATGAGCAGTTCTTC
cdr3_length: 19
v_call: TRBV4-3
d_call: -
clone_size: many
j_call: TRBJ2-1

cdr3_aa: CSARDRKRLSTDTQYF
cdr3_nt: TGCAGTGCTAGAGATCGGAAGCGGCTTAGCACAGATACGCAGTATTTT
cdr3_length: 16
v_call: TRBV20-1
d_call: -
clone_size: many
j_call: TRBJ2-3